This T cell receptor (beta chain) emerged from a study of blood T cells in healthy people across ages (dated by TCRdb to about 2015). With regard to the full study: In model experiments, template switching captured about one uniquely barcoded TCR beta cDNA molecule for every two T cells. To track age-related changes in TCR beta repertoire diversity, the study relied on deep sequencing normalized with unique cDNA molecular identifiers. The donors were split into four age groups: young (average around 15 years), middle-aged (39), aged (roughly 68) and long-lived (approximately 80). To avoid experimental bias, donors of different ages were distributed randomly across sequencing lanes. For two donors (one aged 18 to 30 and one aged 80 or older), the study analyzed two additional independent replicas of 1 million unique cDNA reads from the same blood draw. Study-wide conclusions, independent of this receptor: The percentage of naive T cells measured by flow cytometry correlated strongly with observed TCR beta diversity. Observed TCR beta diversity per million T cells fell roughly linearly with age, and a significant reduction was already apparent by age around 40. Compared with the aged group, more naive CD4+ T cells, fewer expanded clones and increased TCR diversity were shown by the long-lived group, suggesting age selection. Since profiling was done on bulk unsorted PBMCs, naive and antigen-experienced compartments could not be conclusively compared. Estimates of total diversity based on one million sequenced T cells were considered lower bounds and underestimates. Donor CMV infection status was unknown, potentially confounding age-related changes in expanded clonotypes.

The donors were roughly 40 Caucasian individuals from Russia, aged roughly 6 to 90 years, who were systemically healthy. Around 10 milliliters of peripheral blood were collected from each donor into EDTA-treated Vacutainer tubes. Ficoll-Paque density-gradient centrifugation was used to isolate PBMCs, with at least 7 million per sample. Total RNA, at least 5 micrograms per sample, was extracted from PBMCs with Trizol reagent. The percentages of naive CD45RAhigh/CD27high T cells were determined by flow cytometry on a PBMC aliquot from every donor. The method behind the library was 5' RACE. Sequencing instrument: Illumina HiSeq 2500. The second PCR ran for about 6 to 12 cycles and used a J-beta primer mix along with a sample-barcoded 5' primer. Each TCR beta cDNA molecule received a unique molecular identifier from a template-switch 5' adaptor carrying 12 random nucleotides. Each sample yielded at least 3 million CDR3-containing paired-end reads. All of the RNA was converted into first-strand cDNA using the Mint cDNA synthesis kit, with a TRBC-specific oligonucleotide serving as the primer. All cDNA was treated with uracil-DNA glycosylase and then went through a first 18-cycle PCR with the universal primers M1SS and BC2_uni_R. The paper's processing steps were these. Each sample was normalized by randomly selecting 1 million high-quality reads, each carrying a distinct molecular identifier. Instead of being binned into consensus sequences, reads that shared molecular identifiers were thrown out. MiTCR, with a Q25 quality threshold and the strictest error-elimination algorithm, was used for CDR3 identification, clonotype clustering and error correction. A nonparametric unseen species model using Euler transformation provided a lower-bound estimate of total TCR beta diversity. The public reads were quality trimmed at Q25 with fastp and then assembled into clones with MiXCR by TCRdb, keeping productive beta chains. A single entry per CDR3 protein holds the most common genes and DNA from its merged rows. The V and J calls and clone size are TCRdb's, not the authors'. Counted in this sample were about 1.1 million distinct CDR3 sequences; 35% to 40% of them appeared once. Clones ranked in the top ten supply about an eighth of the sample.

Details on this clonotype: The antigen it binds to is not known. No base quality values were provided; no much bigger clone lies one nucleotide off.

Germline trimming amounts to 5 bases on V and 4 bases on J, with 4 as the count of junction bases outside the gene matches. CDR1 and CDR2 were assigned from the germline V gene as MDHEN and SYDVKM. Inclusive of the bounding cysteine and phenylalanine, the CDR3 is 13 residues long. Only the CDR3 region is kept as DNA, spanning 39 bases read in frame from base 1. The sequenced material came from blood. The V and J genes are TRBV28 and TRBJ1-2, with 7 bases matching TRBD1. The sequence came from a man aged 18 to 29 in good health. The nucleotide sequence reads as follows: TGTGCCAGCAGTACCAGGGGGGCCTATGGCTACACCTTC. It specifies CASSTRGAYGYTF.